One sample yielded the 8 T cell receptor beta chains listed below, sequenced in a study of blood T cell repertoires in COVID-19. Assay: immunoSEQ multiplex PCR; the TCRdb copy retains only in-frame clones and omits some. Of roughly 130,000 clones listed, over 75% are singletons. Sequences were obtained from peripheral blood. The receptor source for this set is a woman in her 70s with acute or convalescent COVID-19.

This rearrangement joins TRBV4-3 to TRBJ1-1; possible D gene TRBD1, 6 bases. V was clipped by 2 bases and J by 4 bases, with 14 bases between them. The CDR3 extends over 15 amino acids. Germline lookup yields CDR1 LGHNA and CDR2 YSLEER. CDR3 region: CASSQTFRGATEAFF. CDR3 in DNA: TGCGCCAGCAGCCAAACTTTCCGGGGGGCCACTGAAGCTTTCTTT.

The chain employs TRBV6-5 and TRBJ1-1, with no clear D. V lost 0 bases, J lost 4 bases, and 15 bases lay in between. Germline loops: CDR1 MNHEY, CDR2 SVGAGI. The CDR3 consists of 16 residues. The CDR3: CASSYSTFGVSTEAFF. The CDR3, as DNA: TGTGCCAGCAGTTACTCGACTTTCGGGGTGAGCACTGAAGCTTTCTTT.

The chain carries TRBV2 and TRBJ2-2; TRBD1 matches at 9 bases. V lost 6 bases to trimming and J lost 1 base; unmatched junction nucleotides: 0. From germline, CDR1 is SNHLY and CDR2 FYNNEI. CDR3 size: 14 residues. In DNA, the CDR3 is TGTGCCAGCAGGGGACAGGGGAACACCGGGGAGCTGTTTTTT. It translates to CASRGQGNTGELFF.

The chain links TRBV5-6 to TRBJ1-5; 8 positions match TRBD1. This CDR3 has 15 amino acids. The V segment lost 4 bases and the J segment 7 bases; nucleotides outside the gene matches: 10. Germline CDR1 reads SGHDT; CDR2 reads YYEEEE. The chain's CDR3 is CASSKGTGFPQPQHF. Written as DNA, the CDR3 is TGTGCCAGCAGCAAAGGGACAGGCTTTCCCCAGCCCCAGCATTTT.

This chain joins TRBV25-1 and TRBJ2-5, with a possible D match to TRBD2 (5 bases). Germline V gene data show CDR1 as MGHDK and CDR2 as SYGVNS. This CDR3 has 17 amino acids. The ends were cut back, 1 base at V and 2 bases at J, with 17 bases in the middle. The CDR3 reads CASSEFELALKQETQYF. The CDR3 nucleotides read TGTGCCAGCAGTGAATTTGAGCTAGCTCTAAAACAAGAGACCCAGTACTTC.

The chain links TRBV27 to TRBJ2-7; tentatively, D is TRBD1 (6 bases). The CDR3 has 13 amino acids. Trimming removed 4 bases from V and 9 bases from J, with 16 bases in between. Germline CDR1 reads MNHEY; CDR2 reads SMNVEV (reference sequence). The CDR3 sequence: CASSYRQDGRQYV. In DNA form, the CDR3 reads TGTGCCAGCAGTTACAGACAGGACGGTAGGCAGTACGTC.

This clone was recorded once. The V and J genes are TRBV11-2 and TRBJ2-5; a possible D gene is TRBD2 (5 bases). Germline CDR1 SGHAT, CDR2 FQNNGV. There are 11 residues in the CDR3. V was trimmed by 1 base and J by 9 bases, leaving 6 bases between them. CDR3 coding DNA: TGTGCCAGCAGCTTAGCGGAGGCCCAGTACTTC. Its translation: CASSLAEAQYF. The whole variable domain, filled in from reference TRBV11-2 and TRBJ2-5, reads EAGVAQSPRYKIIEKRQSVAFWCNPISGHATLYWYQQILGQGPKLLIQFQNNGVVDDSQLPKDRFSAERLKGVDSTLKIQPAKLEDSAVYLCASSLAEAQYFGPGTRLLVL.

The genes are TRBV30 and TRBJ1-1, with D possibly TRBD1 on 6 matching bases. The CDR3 runs 18 residues. Germline V CDR1 and CDR2: GTSNPN, SVGIG (reference sequence). The V end lost 4 bases, the J end lost 0 bases, and 24 bases lay between the germline ends. DNA of the CDR3: TGTGCCTGGAACGAGGGGTGGCTGGGGGCCCCCCTGAACACTGAAGCTTTCTTT. It is translated as CAWNEGWLGAPLNTEAFF.